This T cell receptor (beta chain) was profiled in a study of blood T cell repertoires in COVID-19. Background on the study: PBMCs, B-cell-depleted T cells, or T cells provided the cDNA or gDNA that made up the material.

Seattle patients were enrolled while actively infected and followed longitudinally. Some clones are missing from TCRdb's copy, which holds only in-frame ones; the method was immunoSEQ multiplex PCR. Here the sample spans 500,000 to 600,000 clones, about 89% being singletons. The CDR3 sequence is 17 residues long. Germline V gives CDR1 SGHDN, CDR2 FVKESK. V lost 1 base and J 2 bases, leaving 16 bases between the germline ends. Sequenced: peripheral blood. The chain is built from TRBV14 and TRBJ2-3; D is unclear. This TCR was recovered from a woman in her forties or fifties with COVID-19, enrolled during active disease. The CDR3 loop reads CASSQGVWAPNTDTQYF. In DNA form, the CDR3 reads TGTGCCAGCAGCCAAGGAGTCTGGGCACCTAACACAGATACGCAGTATTTT.